This T cell receptor (beta chain) was identified during a study of vaccination effects on CD4 cells after COVID-19. Antigen-specific CD4+ T cells expanded by the ViraFEST assay with viral peptide pools were then sequenced. Culturing for around ten days preceded CD4+ T cell isolation. Participants were vaccinated with two doses of either the BNT162b2 or mRNA-1273 vaccine. The CDR3 spans 15 residues. Trimming left V 9 bases short and J 3 bases short, with 17 bases between. Germline V gene sequence: CDR1 LNHDA, CDR2 SQIVND (reference sequence). Data came from immunoSEQ multiplex PCR; TCRdb stores just in-frame clones and leaves some out. The sample has tens of thousands of clones, about three quarters seen once. This clone came up once. Its antigen remains unidentified.

This material consisted of CD4+ T cells from PBMCs cultured with HCoV-NL63 spike peptides, taken after COVID-19 vaccination. The chain is built from TRBV19 and TRBJ2-2; perhaps D is TRBD1 or TRBD2 (7 bases each). This TCR came from a human donor who received a COVID-19 vaccine. The CDR3 here is CASRRAGGDTGELFF. CDR3 bases: TGTGCCAGCCGTCGGGCAGGGGGGGACACCGGGGAGCTGTTTTTT.